These 14 T cell receptor beta chains were all obtained from the same sample, sequenced in a study of CD8 T cells in ankylosing spondylitis. Via MiXCR, TCRdb re-called the 5' RACE reads, giving one row per CDR3 protein. The sample has some 250,000 distinct CDR3 sequences, about 11% seen once. The sequenced sample consisted of blood, either unsorted or a sorted T cell fraction (not recorded which). All receptors derive from a male donor with ankylosing spondylitis or in good health (not recorded which).

This clonotype was observed a few times. This chain links TRBV3-1 with TRBJ2-3; D could derive from TRBD1 or TRBD2 (5 bases each). V was cut by 4 bases and J by 9 bases, with 17 bases left in between. Germline CDR1 reads LGHDT; CDR2 reads YNNKEL (reference sequence). This CDR3 has 14 residues. CDR3 sequence reads: CASSPLGVPPTQYF. The CDR3 DNA reads as TGTGCCAGCAGCCCCCTGGGGGTCCCTCCGACGCAGTATTTT.

This clonotype was observed at least ten times. CDR3 amino acids: CSARDGSKGELFF. CDR3 bases: TGCAGTGCTAGAGATGGGAGTAAAGGGGAGCTGTTTTTT. This chain connects TRBV20-1 to TRBJ2-2, with D possibly being TRBD2 (5 bases). Germline V gene lookup returns CDR1 DFQATT and CDR2 SNEGSKA (reference sequence). This CDR3 comprises 13 residues. V was pared by 0 bases and J by 8 bases, with 10 bases between.

This clonotype was counted many times. The chain employs TRBV18 and TRBJ2-5; D gene uncertain. V was cut by 0 bases and J by 3 bases, with 5 bases left in between. This CDR3 has 13 amino acids. Germline CDR1 reads KGHSH; CDR2 reads LQKENI. CDR3 DNA sequence: TGTGCCAGCTCACCACCGGCAGAAGAGACCCAGTACTTC. Its translation is CASSPPAEETQYF.

This clonotype was counted many times. The chain carries TRBV5-1 and TRBJ1-3; no reliable D call. Trimming removed 6 bases at V and 1 base at J, with 14 bases between. Germline V CDR1 and CDR2: SGHRS, YFSETQ. CDR3 length equals 15 residues. CDR3 coding DNA: TGCGCCAGCACCGACCCGGCGGCTTCTGGAAACACCATATATTTT. Residues: CASTDPAASGNTIYF.

There are many counts of this clonotype. This chain joins TRBV6-1 and TRBJ1-2; no clear D. The CDR3 runs 13 residues. V lost 3 bases, J lost 5 bases, and 10 bases lay in between. Germline CDR1 MNHNS, CDR2 SASEGT. The CDR3 DNA sequence: TGTGCCAGCAGTGATTCAGCGGGGTATGGCTACACCTTC. Translation: CASSDSAGYGYTF.

In its sample, this clonotype was seen many times. The chain uses TRBV5-1 and TRBJ1-5, with TRBD1 as a possible D gene (5 bases). Per germline, CDR1 SGHRS and CDR2 YFSETQ. CDR3 length: 14 amino acids. V was cut by 1 base and J by 2 bases, with 7 bases left in between. CDR3 sequence reads: CASSLIGGNQPQHF. The CDR3 nucleotides are TGCGCCAGCAGCTTGATAGGGGGCAATCAGCCCCAGCATTTT.

This clonotype was seen many times. J is TRBJ2-2 and V is TRBV29-1; D is perhaps TRBD1 or TRBD2 (7 bases each). Trimming removed 4 bases at V and 6 bases at J, with 18 bases between. The germline gives CDR1 SQVTM, CDR2 ANQGSEA. CDR3 size: 15 residues. The CDR3: CSVGGGTVFSGELFF. The CDR3 DNA follows: TGCAGCGTTGGGGGGGGGACAGTTTTCTCCGGGGAGCTGTTTTTT.

The table lists this clonotype with many counts. The gene calls are TRBV9 and TRBJ2-1, with TRBD1 as a possible D gene (6 bases). The ends were cut back, 0 bases at V and 8 bases at J, with 9 bases in the middle. From germline, CDR1 is SGDLS and CDR2 YYNGEE. This CDR3 has 13 amino acids. The CDR3 region is CASSVGGGDEQFF. CDR3 coding DNA: TGTGCCAGCAGCGTAGGTGGGGGCGATGAGCAGTTCTTC.

The chain combines TRBV12-3 or TRBV12-4 with TRBJ2-3; 12 bases match TRBD2. The CDR3 sequence is 16 residues long. The junction had 4 bases not matched to a gene; V was cut back by 3 bases and J by 3 bases. The CDR3 loop reads CASSFPSGGATDTQYF. DNA of the CDR3: TGTGCCAGCAGTTTCCCTAGCGGGGGGGCAACAGATACGCAGTATTTT.

This clonotype turned up a few times. V usage is TRBV7-9 and J usage is TRBJ2-7, with 7 bases aligning to TRBD2. V lost 0 bases, J lost 0 bases, and 5 bases stayed unmatched. Looked up from germline, CDR1 is SEHNR and CDR2 is FQNEAQ (reference sequence). This CDR3 is built from 16 residues. The CDR3 region is CASSLAGGDRSYEQYF. The CDR3 DNA sequence: TGTGCCAGCAGCTTAGCGGGGGGGGATCGCTCCTACGAGCAGTACTTC.

Many counts were recorded for this clonotype. The chain employs TRBV12-3 or TRBV12-4 and TRBJ2-1; D is ambiguous. V lost 3 bases, J lost 9 bases, and 18 bases lay in between. This CDR3 region has 15 residues. The CDR3 protein is CASSFTGPPLGEQFF. CDR3 bases: TGTGCCAGCAGTTTCACGGGCCCCCCGCTCGGTGAGCAGTTCTTC.

Turning to this clonotype: Relative to the germline gene, one junction end is altered; a read error may explain this. V and J are TRBV12-3 or TRBV12-4 and TRBJ1-5, with D hard to call. The CDR3 is made up of 11 amino acids. In nucleotides, the CDR3 is TGTGCCAGCAGTTTAGATCAGCCCAAGCATTTT. Protein: CASSLDQPKHF.

This clonotype was seen ten or more times. In DNA, the CDR3 is TGCGCCAGCAGCTACACTACAGGCACAGATACGCAGTATTTT. This translates into CASSYTTGTDTQYF. V is TRBV5-1 and J is TRBJ2-3; D call uncertain. Per the germline V gene, CDR1 is SGHRS and CDR2 is YFSETQ. The CDR3 is 14 residues long. V was shortened by 3 bases and J by 1 base, with 9 bases between the two germline ends.

This clonotype was counted many times. CDR3 sequence: CASSLGQGPYGYTF. The CDR3 nucleotides read TGCGCCAGCAGCTTGGGGCAGGGGCCCTATGGCTACACCTTC. This chain connects TRBV5-1 to TRBJ1-2, with D tentatively TRBD1 (6 bases). Per germline, CDR1 SGHRS and CDR2 YFSETQ. The CDR3 is 14 residues long. The V end was cut by 0 bases, the J end by 4 bases, with 10 bases between.